These 21 T cell receptor beta chains were sequenced from one sample in a study of T-cell memory formation after mild COVID-19. TCRdb passed the 5' RACE reads through MiXCR, listing each CDR3 protein once. This sample carries 250,000 or so distinct CDR3 sequences, approximately 19% of them seen once, and the ten largest clones take about 21%. The sequenced sample was PBMCs or a T cell subset sorted from them (not recorded which). The origin of the receptors is a man aged 18 to 29 who had mild COVID-19 (a few samples of this study predate the infection). Cell type and time point are not known.

The chain joins TRBV28 to TRBJ2-3; maybe TRBD1 (6 bases). The CDR3 sequence is 15 residues long. V was pared by 6 bases and J by 4 bases, with 17 bases between. The germline V gene encodes CDR1 MDHEN and CDR2 SYDVKM. For the CDR3, the DNA is TGTGCCAGCAGCCCCATGGGGGCGGGTCCAGATACGCAGTATTTT. The encoded protein is CASSPMGAGPDTQYF.

The chain has TRBV7-2 and TRBJ2-5, with D perhaps TRBD1 or TRBD2 (5 bases each). CDR1 and CDR2 (germline): SGHTA, FQGNSA. The CDR3 totals 15 residues. V shed 1 base and J shed 5 bases, with 14 bases lying between them. CDR3 protein: CASSLGDLRRETQYF. The CDR3 DNA reads TGTGCCAGCAGCTTAGGGGACCTTCGAAGGGAGACCCAGTACTTC. Drawing the rest from reference TRBV7-2 and TRBJ2-5, the complete variable domain is GAGVSQSPSNKVTEKGKDVELRCDPISGHTALYWYRQSLGQGLEFLIYFQGNSAPDKSGLPSDRFSAERTGGSVSTLTIQRTQQEDSAVYLCASSLGDLRRETQYFGPGTRLLVL.

This clonotype was seen a handful of times. The chain employs TRBV20-1 and TRBJ1-2; 9 bases fit TRBD1. V gave up 5 bases and J gave up 4 bases; unmatched junction bases: 5. The length of the CDR3 is 13 residues. Germline values: CDR1 DFQATT, CDR2 SNEGSKA (reference sequence). The CDR3 here is CSAPSTGGYGYTF. CDR3 in DNA: TGCAGTGCTCCATCGACAGGGGGCTATGGCTACACCTTC.

The chain links TRBV9 to TRBJ1-6; TRBD1 agrees at 7 bases. This CDR3 spans 15 amino acids. V lost 1 base, J lost 7 bases, and 5 bases stayed unmatched. In germline, CDR1 is SGDLS, CDR2 YYNGEE. CDR3 sequence: CASSVWGQLNSPLHF. In nucleotides, the CDR3 is TGTGCCAGCAGCGTATGGGGACAGTTAAATTCACCCCTCCACTTT.

This clonotype was observed a handful of times. The V call is TRBV11-2, the J call TRBJ1-6, with D uncertain. Between the trimmed V and J ends, which lost 2 bases and 10 bases, there was a span of 9 bases. This CDR3 comprises 13 residues. The germline V gene encodes CDR1 SGHAT and CDR2 FQNNGV. The CDR3 loop reads CASSLIPPSPLHF. The CDR3 DNA sequence: TGTGCCAGCAGCTTAATACCTCCATCACCCCTCCACTTT.

Judged by abundance, this clonotype is medium-sized (0.01 to 0.1%). The chain employs TRBV7-9 and TRBJ1-2; the D is unclear. From germline, CDR1 is SEHNR and CDR2 FQNEAQ (reference sequence). V was shortened by 0 bases and J by 6 bases, with 8 bases between the two germline ends. CDR3 length: 13 residues. CDR3 nucleotides: TGTGCCAGCAGCTTAGCGAACGGGAATGGCTACACCTTC. Protein: CASSLANGNGYTF.

The CDR3 DNA sequence: TGCAGTGCAGCAGATCTGGGGGGGGAGCAGTACTTC. Protein product: CSAADLGGEQYF. The chain combines TRBV20-1 with TRBJ2-7, with 7 bases identical to TRBD2. The V segment lost 6 bases and the J segment 7 bases; nucleotides outside the gene matches: 9. CDR3 length equals 12 residues. Germline V lookup: CDR1 DFQATT, CDR2 SNEGSKA (reference sequence).

The chain has TRBV12-3 or TRBV12-4 and TRBJ1-6; D not certain. The V gene lost 4 bases and the J gene lost 4 bases, with 8 bases spanning the gap. This CDR3 is 14 amino acids long. CDR3 region: CASSSPGYNSPLHF. The CDR3, as DNA: TGTGCCAGCAGTTCCCCAGGATATAATTCACCCCTCCACTTT.

The chain links TRBV7-9 to TRBJ2-3; D is undetermined. The CDR3 runs to 14 residues. V shed 3 bases and J shed 1 base, with 8 bases lying between them. Germline-derived CDR1 and CDR2 are SEHNR and FQNEAQ (reference sequence). CDR3 sequence reads: CASSFALRTDTQYF. The CDR3 region has the DNA TGTGCCAGCAGCTTCGCTCTCCGCACAGATACGCAGTATTTT.

This clonotype appeared a few times. CDR3 nucleotides: TGTGCCAGCAGCCGTACCGGGGCCCAGGAGTATTTT. It encodes CASSRTGAQEYF. The chain links TRBV11-2 to TRBJ2-3, with D perhaps being TRBD1 or TRBD2 (5 bases each). CDR1 and CDR2 from the germline V gene are SGHAT and FQNNGV. The CDR3 loop spans 12 amino acids. Deletions cut 5 bases from V and 13 bases from J, with 16 bases between.

This clonotype occurred a few times. The J gene is TRBJ2-7, the V gene TRBV18; D gene ambiguous. Germline values: CDR1 KGHSH, CDR2 LQKENI. The V gene lost 4 bases and the J gene lost 7 bases, with 17 bases spanning the gap. This CDR3 comprises 14 residues. Here the CDR3 reads CASSLQRRYEEQYF. The CDR3 bases are TGTGCCAGCTCACTGCAGAGAAGATACGAAGAGCAGTACTTC.

This clonotype turned up a few times. The chain recombines TRBV20-1 with TRBJ1-5, with D uncertain. The CDR3 loop spans 10 amino acids. V lost 7 bases and J 5 bases, leaving 6 bases between the germline ends. Germline V gives CDR1 DFQATT, CDR2 SNEGSKA (reference sequence). The CDR3: CSVADQPQHF. The CDR3 DNA sequence: TGCAGTGTAGCAGATCAGCCCCAGCATTTT.

This clonotype was recorded many times. This chain connects TRBV5-1 to TRBJ2-7; no definite D call. V lost 4 bases and J 4 bases, leaving 15 bases between the germline ends. This CDR3 spans 14 amino acids. The germline V gene encodes CDR1 SGHRS and CDR2 YFSETQ. The CDR3 loop is CASSQKAGLYEQYF. The DNA for the CDR3 is TGCGCCAGCAGCCAGAAGGCAGGATTATACGAGCAGTACTTC. The full variable domain, in which reference TRBV5-1 and TRBJ2-7 provide the parts outside the CDR3, is KAGVTQTPRYLIKTRGQQVTLSCSPISGHRSVSWYQQTPGQGLQFLFEYFSETQRNKGNFPGRFSGRQFSNSRSEMNVSTLELGDSALYLCASSQKAGLYEQYFGPGTRLTVT.

This clonotype was found a few times. The chain carries TRBV19 and TRBJ1-6; D perhaps matches TRBD1 (5 bases). The CDR3 totals 17 residues. V was shortened by 5 bases and J by 9 bases, with 23 bases between the two germline ends. CDR1 and CDR2 from the germline V gene are LNHDA and SQIVND (reference sequence). The CDR3 region is CASSPPPGSLRRSPLHF. CDR3 bases: TGTGCCAGTAGTCCCCCGCCAGGGTCACTTCGCCGTTCACCCCTCCACTTT.

CDR3 sequence: CASSQRGSYNEQFF. The DNA for the CDR3 is TGTGCCAGCAGCCAGAGGGGATCCTACAATGAGCAGTTCTTC. The V call is TRBV3-1, the J call TRBJ2-1; either TRBD1 or TRBD2 may supply D (5 bases each). Trimming took off 3 bases at V and 1 base at J, with 7 bases between the two ends. This CDR3 has 14 residues. Germline V gene sequence: CDR1 LGHDT, CDR2 YNNKEL (reference sequence).

This clonotype was seen a handful of times. The rearrangement joins TRBV12-3 or TRBV12-4 to TRBJ2-5, with 9 bases fitting TRBD1. J was trimmed by 5 bases and V by 5 bases; bases with no gene match: 9. This CDR3 comprises 15 residues. As DNA, the CDR3 is TGTGCCAGCAGTCCCCCGGGACAGGGAGTTGAGACCCAGTACTTC. Its protein is CASSPPGQGVETQYF.

This chain joins TRBV12-3 or TRBV12-4 and TRBJ1-5, with TRBD1 matching over 10 bases. The CDR3 sequence is 15 residues long. The V and J ends lost 5 bases and 6 bases, in that order; junction bases with no gene match: 7. CDR3 loop: CASSPDRGRVQPQHF. In DNA form, the CDR3 reads TGTGCCAGCAGTCCAGACAGGGGGCGCGTTCAGCCCCAGCATTTT.

This clonotype has only a few counts. The gene calls are TRBV7-9 and TRBJ2-7, with a tentative D call TRBD1 (6 bases). Trimming left V 4 bases short and J 5 bases short, with 12 bases between. CDR1 and CDR2 (germline): SEHNR, FQNEAQ (reference sequence). This CDR3 contains 13 residues. CDR3: CASSSHRVHEQYV. The CDR3 DNA reads as TGTGCCAGCAGCTCCCACAGGGTCCACGAGCAGTACGTC.

The V and J genes are TRBV12-3 or TRBV12-4 and TRBJ1-5, with 7 bases lining up with TRBD1. The V and J ends lost 4 bases and 3 bases, in that order; junction bases with no gene match: 9. The CDR3 sequence is 16 residues long. The CDR3 DNA sequence: TGTGCCAGCAGTTCCCGCTCGACAGGGACCAATCAGCCCCAGCATTTT. It is translated as CASSSRSTGTNQPQHF.

The rearrangement uses TRBV6-5 and TRBJ1-2, with D perhaps TRBD1 (5 bases). The CDR3 contains 13 residues. Germline V gene sequence: CDR1 MNHEY, CDR2 SVGAGI. Trimming removed 3 bases from V and 4 bases from J, with 9 bases in between. The CDR3 loop is CASSYGGGYGYTF. DNA of the CDR3: TGTGCCAGCAGTTATGGGGGGGGCTATGGCTACACCTTC.

The CDR3 region is CASSQDLKNRPNEKLFF. In nucleotides, the CDR3 is TGCGCCAGCAGCCAAGATCTTAAGAACAGACCAAATGAAAAACTGTTTTTT. The genes are TRBV4-3 and TRBJ1-4; D gene ambiguous. The CDR3 sequence is 17 residues long. The germline V and J ends were trimmed by 0 bases and 5 bases, with 16 bases remaining between them. Germline V gene sequence: CDR1 LGHNA, CDR2 YSLEER.